These 27 T cell receptor beta chains were all obtained from the same sample, sequenced in a study of tumor-infiltrating lymphocytes in primary liver carcinoma. A constant-region primer served to make TCR beta cDNA from about 500 ng total RNA. Three nested multiplex PCR rounds, a slightly modified ARM-PCR method, built the TCR beta libraries. Rounds one and two of PCR, each of roughly 10 cycles, were primed with TRBV1-TRBV30 forward primers and a C-beta reverse primer. MiXCR was run by TCRdb on the multiplex PCR reads, yielding one entry per CDR3 protein. The data hold 100,000 or so distinct CDR3 sequences, with roughly 80% observed a single time. Co-extraction of RNA and DNA was performed on about 19-31 mg of unsorted bulk tissue. The sequenced sample was liver tumor tissue from sampling region 3. Stated subset: tumor region T3, left-lateral pole. Receptors were obtained from a man aged 35-49 years with primary liver carcinoma and hepatitis B virus infection.

In regard to this clonotype: Sequence at one end of the junction differs from germline and may be a read error. V and J are TRBV6-2 or TRBV6-3 and TRBJ2-3; D is possibly TRBD2 (6 bases). Germline assignment: CDR1 MNHEY and CDR2 SVGEGT. The CDR3 sequence is 16 residues long. The CDR3 loop is CASSYSSRDFTETQYF. In DNA, the CDR3 is TGTGCCAGCAGTTACTCGTCTCGGGACTTCACAGAAACGCAGTATTTT.

With regard to this clonotype: The junction and the germline gene differ at one end; a read error may be behind it. The V and J genes are TRBV28 and TRBJ2-1, with TRBD2 as a possible D gene (5 bases). The CDR3 is made up of 15 amino acids. Germline V lookup: CDR1 MDHEN, CDR2 SYDVKM. This chain's CDR3 is CVSRTDLTSCNEQFF. In DNA form, the CDR3 reads TGTGTCAGCAGAACGGACTTAACATCGTGTAATGAGCAGTTCTTC.

This clonotype has a count of ten or more. The chain combines TRBV20-1 with TRBJ2-5; D not resolved. Germline V CDR1 and CDR2: DFQATT, SNEGSKA (reference sequence). Trimming pared 2 bases from V and 3 bases from J, leaving 10 bases between. The CDR3 consists of 13 residues. CDR3 sequence (DNA): TGCAGTGCTAGACCGGACCGAAAAGAGACCCAGTACTTC. It codes for CSARPDRKETQYF.

The V gene is TRBV4-3, the J gene TRBJ1-6, with D hard to call. From germline, CDR1 is LGHNA and CDR2 YSLEER. This CDR3 contains 13 residues. The V end was cut by 7 bases, the J end by 7 bases, with 11 bases between. This CDR3 reads CASIPEQNSPLHF. The CDR3 DNA reads TGCGCCAGCATCCCCGAACAGAATTCACCCCTCCACTTT.

With regard to this clonotype: Being one base from a much bigger clone, this may be a read error. V and J are TRBV5-8 and TRBJ2-5; weak D call: TRBD1 (6 bases). In germline, CDR1 is SGHTS, CDR2 YDEGEE. This CDR3 is built from 17 residues. The CDR3 here is CASSLKRGGPSGKTHYF. CDR3 DNA: TGTGCCAGCAGCCTCAAGAGAGGGGGACCATCCGGGAAGACCCATTACTTC.

The genes are TRBV10-3 and TRBJ2-3, with TRBD2 as a possible D gene (6 bases). This CDR3 has 14 residues. Germline assignment: CDR1 ENHRY and CDR2 SYGVKD. In DNA form, the CDR3 reads TGTAGCATCAGTGACAGTCGGGGAGGAGATACGCAGTATTTT. Its translation is CSISDSRGGDTQYF.

This rearrangement joins TRBV4-3 to TRBJ2-3, with TRBD2 identical over 14 bases. Germline CDR1 and CDR2: LGHNA and YSLEER. J was trimmed by 12 bases and V by 0 bases; bases with no gene match: 20. CDR3 length: 20 amino acids. The CDR3 nucleotides are TGCGCCAGCAGCCAAGATCTTCCCTCCGGGACTAGCGGGAGAGCAAATGCACAGTATTTT. Its translation is CASSQDLPSGTSGRANAQYF.

The chain combines TRBV29-1 with TRBJ2-5, with 12 positions matching TRBD2. Germline-derived CDR1 and CDR2 are SQVTM and ANQGSEA. With 8 bases clipped from V and 4 bases from J, the junction kept 11 bases outside the gene matches. The CDR3 extends over 15 amino acids. CDR3 sequence: CSIPTSGGWAETQYF. Here the CDR3 DNA reads TGCAGCATTCCGACTAGCGGGGGTTGGGCAGAGACCCAGTACTTC.

This clonotype was seen a few times. A clone one base away is much larger, so this may be a read error. The chain carries TRBV5-4 and TRBJ2-5; D ambiguous. The CDR3 covers 14 residues. Germline lookup yields CDR1 SGHNT and CDR2 YYREEE (reference sequence). The CDR3 spells CASSLIQVQETQCF. CDR3 bases: TGTGCCAGCAGCTTGATCCAGGTTCAAGAGACCCAGTGCTTC. Full variable domain (outside the CDR3, taken from reference TRBV5-4 and TRBJ2-5): ETGVTQSPTHLIKTRGQQVTLRCSSQSGHNTVSWYQQALGQGPQFIFQYYREEENGRGNFPPRFSGLQFPNYSSELNVNALELDDSALYLCASSLIQVQETQCFGPGTRLLVL.

This clonotype was found many times. This sequence joins TRBV5-4 and TRBJ1-6; D unclear. V was trimmed by 0 bases and J by 7 bases, leaving 11 bases between them. In germline, CDR1 is SGHNT, CDR2 YYREEE (reference sequence). The CDR3 is 15 amino acids. Here the CDR3 reads CASSLARGENSPLHF. The CDR3 DNA is TGTGCCAGCAGCTTGGCCCGGGGTGAGAATTCACCCCTCCACTTT.

Concerning this clonotype itself: One junction end does not reproduce the germline sequence, and a read error may be involved. The chain uses TRBV6-1 and TRBJ1-5; D call uncertain. The length of the CDR3 is 14 residues. Per the germline V gene, CDR1 is MNHNS and CDR2 is SASEGT. CDR3: CASSEAREKAPQRF. CDR3 nucleotides: TGTGCCAGCAGTGAGGCGAGAGAAAAGGCGCCCCAGCGTTTC.

Details on this clonotype: One end of the junction varies from germline; a read error may be responsible. The V and J genes are TRBV24-1 and TRBJ2-1, with D possibly matching TRBD1 (5 bases). Germline-derived CDR1 and CDR2 are KGHDR and SFDVKD. The CDR3 length is 11 residues. The CDR3 protein is CATGQDDEQFF. Here the CDR3 DNA reads TGTGCCACGGGGCAGGATGATGAGCAGTTCTTT.

Comments on this clonotype: A junction end diverges from the germline sequence, so it may reflect a read error. This chain links TRBV5-1 with TRBJ2-1; 9 nucleotides line up with TRBD2. CDR3 length: 18 residues. In germline, CDR1 is SGHRS, CDR2 YFSETQ. The chain's CDR3 is CASSLELAGWTSYYEQFF. CDR3 nucleotides: TGCGCCAGCAGCTTGGAACTAGCGGGTTGGACGTCCTACTATGAGCAGTTCTTC.

Remarks on this clonotype: The junction does not match germline at one end; this may be a read error. The chain has TRBV5-6 and TRBJ1-2; TRBD1 agrees at 7 bases. This CDR3 spans 17 amino acids. Germline values: CDR1 SGHDT, CDR2 YYEEEE. CDR3: CASCFGTEIAWGYGYTF. For the CDR3, the DNA is TGTGCCAGCTGCTTCGGGACAGAGATAGCTTGGGGCTATGGCTACACCTTC. Filled out from reference TRBV5-6 and TRBJ1-2, the complete variable domain reads DAGVTQSPTHLIKTRGQQVTLRCSPKSGHDTVSWYQQALGQGPQFIFQYYEEEERQRGNFPDRFSGHQFPNYSSELNVNALLLGDSALYLCASCFGTEIAWGYGYTFGSGTRLTVV.

This clonotype is medium-sized within its sample. This rearrangement joins TRBV5-4 to TRBJ2-5, with D unclear. V lost 5 bases to trimming and J lost 0 bases, with 5 bases between them. CDR1 SGHNT and CDR2 YYREEE come from the germline V gene (reference sequence). The CDR3 spans 12 residues. This CDR3 reads CASSTDQETQYF. In DNA form, the CDR3 reads TGTGCCAGCAGTACGGACCAAGAGACCCAGTACTTC.

In regard to this clonotype: One end of the junction fails to match germline, which may point to a read error. This chain uses TRBV5-4 with TRBJ1-3; possible D gene TRBD1, 5 bases. The CDR3 is 14 residues long. The germline CDR1 and CDR2 sequences are SGHNT and YYREEE (reference sequence). The CDR3, as DNA: TGTGCCAGCAGCATGGACACTGGTGGAAACACCATATGTTTT. The encoded protein is CASSMDTGGNTICF.

The chain links TRBV11-1 to TRBJ2-1; the D call may be TRBD1 or TRBD2 (5 bases each). V was clipped by 7 bases and J by 5 bases, with 18 bases between them. The CDR3 contains 15 residues. Germline loops: CDR1 SGHAT, CDR2 FQDESV (reference sequence). The CDR3 region has the DNA TGTGCCAGCATCTACCAGGGACCACTGGACAATGAGCAGTTCTTC. It is translated as CASIYQGPLDNEQFF.

The V and J genes are TRBV4-1 and TRBJ2-1; 8 positions agree with TRBD2. V was clipped by 4 bases and J by 5 bases; unmatched bases: 7. Germline CDR1 MGHRA, CDR2 YSYEKL. The CDR3 length is 15 residues. The CDR3 here is CASSPHSGINNEQFF. CDR3 DNA: TGCGCCAGCAGCCCTCATAGCGGGATTAACAATGAGCAGTTCTTC.

The sample holds a few counts of this clonotype. Just one base apart from a much larger clone, this may be a read error. The CDR3 loop is CASSDPSVPQRGQYF. The CDR3 bases are TGTGCCAGCAGCGACCCTAGCGTACCGCAGAGGGGCCAGTACTTC. The chain combines TRBV28 with TRBJ2-5, with D possibly TRBD2 on 6 matching bases. Germline V gives CDR1 MDHEN, CDR2 SYDVKM. Trimming stripped 6 bases from V and 10 bases from J, with 24 bases between. There are 15 residues in the CDR3.

Note on this clonotype: The junction does not match germline at one end; this may be a read error. CDR3 residues: CASSLDSLGGDTLYF. The CDR3 DNA follows: TGTGCCAGCAGCTTAGATTCTCTGGGAGGAGATACGCTGTATTTT. The V call is TRBV11-2, the J call TRBJ2-3, with D maybe TRBD2 (6 bases). CDR1 and CDR2 from the germline V gene are SGHAT and FQNNGV. The CDR3 is made up of 15 amino acids.

Of note for this clonotype: The germline gene is not matched at one end of the junction; a read error may be the cause. The rearrangement links TRBV4-3 to TRBJ2-7; no definite D call. The CDR3 extends over 13 amino acids. Germline V gene sequence: CDR1 LGHNA, CDR2 YSLEER. CDR3 nucleotide sequence: TGCGCTAGCAGCCCGCGCCTTCTCAAGGAGCAATACTTC. Translated: CASSPRLLKEQYF.

Details on this clonotype: A much larger clone lies a single base off, so this may be a read error. The rearrangement uses TRBV7-9 and TRBJ2-1, with TRBD2 matching over 9 bases. V was clipped by 2 bases and J by 4 bases; unmatched bases: 6. Germline loops: CDR1 SEHNR, CDR2 FQNEAQ (reference sequence). CDR3 length: 16 amino acids. Written as DNA, the CDR3 is TGTGCCAGCAGCTTACTTAGCGGGGGATTTTACAATGAGCAGTTCTTC. Amino acid sequence: CASSLLSGGFYNEQFF.

The chain joins TRBV5-6 to TRBJ2-5; TRBD2 aligns across 10 bases. V was clipped by 6 bases and J by 5 bases; unmatched bases: 10. CDR1 is SGHDT, CDR2 YYEEEE, per germline. This CDR3 is built from 15 residues. This CDR3 is CASIMVAGGRETQYF. The CDR3, as DNA: TGTGCCAGCATCATGGTAGCGGGAGGCAGGGAGACCCAGTACTTC.

On this clonotype itself: The junction departs from germline at one end; a sequencing error may be responsible. The chain is built from TRBV29-1 and TRBJ1-1, with TRBD1 as a possible D gene (5 bases). The CDR3 is made up of 15 amino acids. Germline V gene data show CDR1 as SQVTM and CDR2 as ANQGSEA. DNA of the CDR3: TGCAGCGGTGGATCGGGTTGGGGGATGAACACTGAAGCTCTCTTT. This encodes CSGGSGWGMNTEALF.

Comments on this clonotype: This likely comes from a read error, as the CDR3 has no conserved phenylalanine or tryptophan at its end. The rearrangement uses TRBV4-2 and TRBJ2-1, with D hard to call. The CDR3 loop spans 15 amino acids. Germline CDR1 reads LGHNA; CDR2 reads YNFKEQ. The V end was cut by 3 bases, the J end by 6 bases, with 15 bases between. In DNA form, the CDR3 reads TGTGCCAGCAGCCATCTTAGTTTTCCCGGCAATGAGCAGTTCCTC. Amino acid sequence: CASSHLSFPGNEQFL.

Turning to this clonotype: One end of the junction does not line up with germline, which may come from a read error. This chain uses TRBV6-4 with TRBJ2-3, with 13 bases matching TRBD2. Germline assignment: CDR1 MRHNA and CDR2 SNTAGT. CDR3 size: 15 residues. The CDR3 region has the DNA TGTGCCAGCAGACGGACTAGCGGGAGCACAGATACGAAGTATTTT. Its protein is CASRRTSGSTDTKYF.

The chain has TRBV20-1 and TRBJ1-5, with 8 bases identical to TRBD1. The CDR3 is 14 amino acids. V was clipped by 5 bases and J by 7 bases; unmatched bases: 10. The V gene's germline CDR1 is DFQATT and CDR2 SNEGSKA (reference sequence). The CDR3 spells CSASQNRGWQPQHF. The CDR3 coding sequence is TGCAGTGCTTCCCAAAACAGGGGGTGGCAGCCCCAGCATTTT.